This TCR beta chain was documented in a study of cytomegalovirus exposure and HLA in healthy donors. Details on this clone: Its antigen is unidentified.

The CDR3 consists of 14 residues. Trimming stripped 6 bases from V and 6 bases from J, with 17 bases between. Germline V lookup: CDR1 SGHTA, CDR2 FQGNSA. Study-level points and caveats: Most TCR sequences were rare, but some public TCRs occurred in many donors. TCR beta V- and J-gene trimming was later associated with a missense DCLRE1C variant.

60 Vbeta and 13 Jbeta primers were used in PCR. Method: immunoSEQ multiplex PCR; TCRdb's copy keeps in-frame clones and lacks some. This table holds 99,000 or so clones, about 70% found once. Sample: PBMCs. V gene TRBV7-2 combines with J gene TRBJ1-1, with TRBD1 as a possible D gene (5 bases). This receptor was identified in a man younger than 45 in good health and CMV-seronegative. CDR3 loop: CASSLAYQGSEAFF. CDR3 bases: TGTGCCAGCAGTCTAGCGTACCAGGGCTCTGAAGCTTTCTTT.